This note documents a single T cell receptor (beta chain) sequence. The sample comes from a study of blood T cell repertoires in COVID-19. Study in general: Samples came from the United States, Italy and Spain, spanning acute and convalescent COVID-19. T cells, B-cell-depleted T cells, or PBMCs provided the cDNA or gDNA that served as material.

This CDR3 is 13 amino acids long. Germline V CDR1 and CDR2: KGHDR, SFDVKD. Trimming cost V 4 bases and J 4 bases, with 6 bases left between them. Measured with immunoSEQ multiplex PCR; TCRdb has only the in-frame clones, and not every one. The profile covers fewer than 300,000 clones, with approximately 87% appearing a single time and 10% to 15% taken by the ten largest. The chain combines TRBV24-1 with TRBJ1-4, with D hard to call. The receptor was isolated from a woman aged 30 to 39 with COVID-19, enrolled during active disease. The sample comprised peripheral blood. The CDR3 loop is CATSDRINEKLFF. DNA of the CDR3: TGTGCCACCAGTGACAGGATTAATGAAAAACTGTTTTTT.